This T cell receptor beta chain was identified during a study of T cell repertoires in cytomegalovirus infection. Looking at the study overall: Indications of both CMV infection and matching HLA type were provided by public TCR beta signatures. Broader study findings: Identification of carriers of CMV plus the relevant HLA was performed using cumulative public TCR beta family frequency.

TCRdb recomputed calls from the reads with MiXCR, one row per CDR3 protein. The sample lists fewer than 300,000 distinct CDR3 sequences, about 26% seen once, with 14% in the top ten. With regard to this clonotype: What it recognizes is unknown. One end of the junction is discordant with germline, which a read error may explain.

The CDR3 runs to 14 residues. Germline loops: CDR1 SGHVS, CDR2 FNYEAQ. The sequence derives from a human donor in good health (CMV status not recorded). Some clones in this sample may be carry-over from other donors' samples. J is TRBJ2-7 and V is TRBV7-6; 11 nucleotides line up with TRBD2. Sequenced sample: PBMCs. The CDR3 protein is CSSSGRGVSYEQYF. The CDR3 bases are TGCTCTAGTAGCGGGAGGGGAGTATCCTACGAGCAGTACTTC.